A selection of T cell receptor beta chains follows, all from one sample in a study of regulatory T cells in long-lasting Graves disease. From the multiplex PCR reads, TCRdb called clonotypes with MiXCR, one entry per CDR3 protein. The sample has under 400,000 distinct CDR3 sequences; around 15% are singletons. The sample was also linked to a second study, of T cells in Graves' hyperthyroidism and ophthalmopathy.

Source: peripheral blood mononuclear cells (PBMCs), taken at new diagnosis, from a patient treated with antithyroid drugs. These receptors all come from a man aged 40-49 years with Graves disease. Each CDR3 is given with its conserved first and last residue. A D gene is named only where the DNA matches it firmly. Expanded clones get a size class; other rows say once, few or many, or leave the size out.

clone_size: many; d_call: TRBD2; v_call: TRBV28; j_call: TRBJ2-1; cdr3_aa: CASSSPRTSGAVYEQFF; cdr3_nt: TGTGCCAGCAGTTCCCCTCGCACTAGCGGGGCAGTCTATGAGCAGTTCTTC
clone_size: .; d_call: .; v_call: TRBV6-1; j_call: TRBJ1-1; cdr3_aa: CASSRTLEAFF; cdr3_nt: TGTGCCAGCAGCAGGACTCTTGAAGCTTTCTTT
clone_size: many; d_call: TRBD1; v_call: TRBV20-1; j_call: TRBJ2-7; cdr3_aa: CSARPGTGGWNEQYF; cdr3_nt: TGCAGTGCTAGACCCGGGACAGGGGGTTGGAACGAGCAGTACTTC
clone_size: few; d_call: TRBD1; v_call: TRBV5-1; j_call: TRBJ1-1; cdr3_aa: CASARDRKNTEAFF; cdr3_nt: TGCGCCAGCGCCCGGGACAGGAAGAACACTGAAGCTTTCTTT
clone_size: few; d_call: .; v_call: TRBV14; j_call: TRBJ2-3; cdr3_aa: CASSLRDGYTDTQYF; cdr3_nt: TGTGCCAGCAGCCTCCGGGACGGATACACAGATACGCAGTATTTT
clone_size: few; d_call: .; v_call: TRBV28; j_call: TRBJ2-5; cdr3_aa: CASSSPPRATDRETQYF; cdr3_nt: TGTGCCAGCAGCTCCCCGCCGCGGGCCACGGACCGAGAGACCCAGTACTTC
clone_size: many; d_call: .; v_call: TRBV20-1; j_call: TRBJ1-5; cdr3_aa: CSARGGPGAPLSNQPQHF; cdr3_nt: TGCAGTGCTAGAGGGGGCCCAGGAGCACCTTTATCCAATCAGCCCCAGCATTTT
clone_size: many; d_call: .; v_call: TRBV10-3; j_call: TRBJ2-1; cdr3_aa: CAISGRDSPRSNEQFF; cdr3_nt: TGTGCCATCAGTGGCCGGGACTCACCCCGTTCTAATGAGCAGTTCTTC
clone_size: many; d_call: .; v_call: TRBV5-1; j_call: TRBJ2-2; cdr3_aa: CASSLAGTPNTGELFF; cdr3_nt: TGCGCCAGCAGCTTGGCCGGGACACCGAACACCGGGGAGCTGTTTTTT
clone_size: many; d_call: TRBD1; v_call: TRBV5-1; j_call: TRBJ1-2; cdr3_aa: CASSYAGQGDGGYTF; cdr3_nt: TGCGCCAGCAGCTACGCGGGACAGGGGGATGGAGGCTACACCTTC
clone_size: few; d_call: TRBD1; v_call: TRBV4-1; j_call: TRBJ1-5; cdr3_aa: CASSQDWQGGQPQHF; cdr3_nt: TGCGCCAGCAGCCAAGACTGGCAGGGGGGTCAGCCCCAGCATTTT
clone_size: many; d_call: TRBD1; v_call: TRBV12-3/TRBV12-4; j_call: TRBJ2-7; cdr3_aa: CASRQTGLNEQYF; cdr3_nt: TGTGCCAGCAGGCAGACAGGGTTGAACGAGCAGTACTTC
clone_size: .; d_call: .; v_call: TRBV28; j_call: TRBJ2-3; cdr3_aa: CASSFGASPEGTDTQYF; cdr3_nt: TGTGCCAGCAGTTTTGGGGCCTCCCCAGAGGGCACAGATACGCAGTATTTT
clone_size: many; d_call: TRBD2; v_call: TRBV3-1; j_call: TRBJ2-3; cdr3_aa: CASSQGWQRGTITDTQYF; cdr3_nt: TGTGCCAGCAGCCAAGGTTGGCAGCGGGGAACAATCACAGATACGCAGTATTTT
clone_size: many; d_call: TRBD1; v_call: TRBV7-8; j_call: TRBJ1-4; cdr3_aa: CASSTEHRDSGEKLFF; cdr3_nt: TGTGCCAGCAGCACAGAACACCGGGACAGTGGTGAAAAACTGTTTTTT
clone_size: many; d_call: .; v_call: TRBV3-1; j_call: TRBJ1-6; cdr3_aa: CASSFAGSPLHF; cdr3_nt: TGTGCCAGCAGTTTCGCGGGTTCACCCCTCCACTTT
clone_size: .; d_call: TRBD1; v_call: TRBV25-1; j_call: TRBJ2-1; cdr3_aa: CASSAQQGLYNEQFF; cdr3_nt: TGTGCCAGCAGTGCCCAACAGGGGCTCTACAATGAGCAGTTCTTC
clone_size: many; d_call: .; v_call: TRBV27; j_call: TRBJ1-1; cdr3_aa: CASSSKGRNTEAFF; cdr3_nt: TGTGCCAGCAGTTCCAAGGGGAGGAACACTGAAGCTTTCTTT
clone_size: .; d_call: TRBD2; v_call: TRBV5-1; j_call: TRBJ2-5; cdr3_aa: CASSESGLVAETQYF; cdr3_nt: TGCGCCAGCAGCGAATCCGGACTAGTCGCTGAGACCCAGTACTTC
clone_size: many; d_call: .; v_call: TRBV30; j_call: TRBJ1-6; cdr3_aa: CAWRPGTSNSPLHF; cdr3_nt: TGTGCCTGGAGGCCCGGGACATCTAATTCACCCCTCCACTTT
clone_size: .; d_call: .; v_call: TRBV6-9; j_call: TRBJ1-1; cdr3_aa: CASSYGQSNTEAFF; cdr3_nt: TGTGCCAGCAGTTATGGTCAGTCAAACACTGAAGCTTTCTTT
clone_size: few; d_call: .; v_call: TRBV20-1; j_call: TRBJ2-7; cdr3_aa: CSARDYRLPSHEQYF; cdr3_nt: TGCAGTGCTAGAGATTACAGACTACCCTCCCACGAGCAGTACTTC
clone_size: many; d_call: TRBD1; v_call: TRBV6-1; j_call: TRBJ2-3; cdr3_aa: CASNIQGGRTDTQYF; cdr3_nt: TGTGCCAGCAACATACAGGGGGGAAGAACAGATACGCAGTATTTT
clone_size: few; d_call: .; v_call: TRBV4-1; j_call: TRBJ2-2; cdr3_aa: CASSLKPHTGELFF; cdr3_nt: TGCGCCAGCAGCCTTAAACCCCACACCGGGGAGCTGTTTTTT
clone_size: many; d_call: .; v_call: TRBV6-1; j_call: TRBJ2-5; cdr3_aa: CASSWPTGSFGETQYF; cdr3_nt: TGTGCCAGCAGCTGGCCGACCGGGAGCTTCGGCGAGACCCAGTACTTC
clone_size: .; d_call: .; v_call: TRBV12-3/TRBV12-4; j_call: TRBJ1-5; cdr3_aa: CASQKGGTSNQPQHF; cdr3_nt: TGTGCCAGTCAAAAGGGGGGGACAAGCAATCAGCCCCAGCATTTT
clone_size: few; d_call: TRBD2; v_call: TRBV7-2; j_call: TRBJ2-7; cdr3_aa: CASSLGGTIQSYEQYF; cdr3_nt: TGTGCCAGCAGCTTAGGGGGGACTATCCAATCCTACGAGCAGTACTTC
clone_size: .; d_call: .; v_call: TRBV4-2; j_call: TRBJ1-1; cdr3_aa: CASSQVGRNTEAFF; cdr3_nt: TGTGCCAGCAGCCAAGTGGGCAGGAACACTGAAGCTTTCTTT
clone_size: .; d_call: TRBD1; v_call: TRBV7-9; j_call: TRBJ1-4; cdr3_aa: CASSPTTGNEKLFF; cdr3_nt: TGTGCCAGCAGCCCTACGACAGGGAACGAAAAACTGTTTTTT
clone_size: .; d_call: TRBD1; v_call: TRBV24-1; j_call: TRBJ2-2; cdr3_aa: CATRGQDTGELFF; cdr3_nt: TGTGCCACCAGGGGACAGGACACCGGGGAGCTGTTTTTT
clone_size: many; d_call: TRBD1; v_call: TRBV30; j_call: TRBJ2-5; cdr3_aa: CAWSARDRGQETQYF; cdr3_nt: TGTGCCTGGAGTGCCCGGGACAGGGGCCAAGAGACCCAGTACTTC
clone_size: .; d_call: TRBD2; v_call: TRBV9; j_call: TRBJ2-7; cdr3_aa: CASSPRGTEAYEQYF; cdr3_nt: TGTGCCAGCAGCCCGCGGGGGACTGAGGCGTACGAGCAGTACTTC
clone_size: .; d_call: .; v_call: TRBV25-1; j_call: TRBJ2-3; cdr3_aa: CASSPSPRGRGDTQYF; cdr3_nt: TGTGCCAGCAGCCCGTCCCCCCGGGGCAGGGGAGATACGCAGTATTTT
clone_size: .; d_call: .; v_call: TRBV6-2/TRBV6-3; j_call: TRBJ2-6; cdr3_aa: CASSGSVSGANVLTF; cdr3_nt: TGTGCCAGCAGTGGATCAGTCTCTGGGGCCAACGTCCTGACTTTC
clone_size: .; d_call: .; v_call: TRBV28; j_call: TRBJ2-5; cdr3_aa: CASSFLMVRGRGRETQYF; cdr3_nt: TGTGCCAGCAGTTTCCTTATGGTAAGGGGCCGTGGACGAGAGACCCAGTACTTC
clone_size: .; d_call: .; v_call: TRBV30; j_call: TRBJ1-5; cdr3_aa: CAWSDLESNQPQHF; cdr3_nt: TGTGCCTGGAGTGATTTGGAAAGCAATCAGCCCCAGCATTTT
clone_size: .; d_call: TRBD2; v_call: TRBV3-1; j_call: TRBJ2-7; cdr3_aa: CASSLRLAVEQYF; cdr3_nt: TGTGCCAGCAGTCTTCGACTAGCTGTCGAGCAGTACTTC
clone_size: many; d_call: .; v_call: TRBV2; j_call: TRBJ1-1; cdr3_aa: CASSELTLGRRNGAEAFF; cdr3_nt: TGTGCCAGCAGTGAACTTACGTTGGGGCGCAGAAATGGCGCTGAAGCTTTCTTT
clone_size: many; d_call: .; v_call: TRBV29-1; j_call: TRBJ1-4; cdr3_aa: CSVGIGLGSAKLFF; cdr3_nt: TGCAGCGTCGGAATTGGTTTAGGGTCGGCAAAACTGTTTTTT
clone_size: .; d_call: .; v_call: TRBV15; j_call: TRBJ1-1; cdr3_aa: CATSQFSTEAFF; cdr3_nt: TGTGCCACCAGCCAGTTCTCCACTGAAGCTTTCTTT